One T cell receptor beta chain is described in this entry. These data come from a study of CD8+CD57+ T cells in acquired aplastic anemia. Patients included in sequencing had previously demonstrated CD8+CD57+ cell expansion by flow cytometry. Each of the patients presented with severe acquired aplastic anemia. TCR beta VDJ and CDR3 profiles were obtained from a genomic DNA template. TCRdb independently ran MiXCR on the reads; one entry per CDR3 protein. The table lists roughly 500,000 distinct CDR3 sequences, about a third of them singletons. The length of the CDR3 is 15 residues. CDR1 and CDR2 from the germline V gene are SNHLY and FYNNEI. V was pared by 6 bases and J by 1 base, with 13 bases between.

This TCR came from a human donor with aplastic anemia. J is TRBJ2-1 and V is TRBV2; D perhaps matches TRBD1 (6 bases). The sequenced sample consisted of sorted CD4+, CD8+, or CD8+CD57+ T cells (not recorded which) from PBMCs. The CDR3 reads CASSETGWSYNEQFF. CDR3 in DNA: TGTGCCAGCAGCGAAACAGGGTGGTCCTACAATGAGCAGTTCTTC.